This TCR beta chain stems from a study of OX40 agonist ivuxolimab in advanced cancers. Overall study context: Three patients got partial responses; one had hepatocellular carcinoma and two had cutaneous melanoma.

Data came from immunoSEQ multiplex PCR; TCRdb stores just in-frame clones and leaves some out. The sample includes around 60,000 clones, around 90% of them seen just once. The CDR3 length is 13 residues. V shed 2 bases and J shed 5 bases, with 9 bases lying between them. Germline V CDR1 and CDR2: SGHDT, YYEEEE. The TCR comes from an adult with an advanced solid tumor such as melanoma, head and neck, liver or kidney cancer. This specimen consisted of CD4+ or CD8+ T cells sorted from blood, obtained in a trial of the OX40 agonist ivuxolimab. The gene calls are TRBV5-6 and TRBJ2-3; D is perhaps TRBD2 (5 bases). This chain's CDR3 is CASSFKGRDTQYF. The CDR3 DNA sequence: TGTGCCAGCAGCTTCAAAGGGAGAGATACGCAGTATTTT.